The T cell receptor (beta chain) described here comes from a study of Ad26.COV2.S vaccination and SARS-CoV-2 variants. Treatment noted: roughly 19 received Ad26.COV2.S at low or high dose, single or two shots; about 5 received placebo; per-sample allocation not given. Each sample was drawn 63 days after the first injection (of vaccine or placebo). Trimming removed 0 bases at V and 1 base at J, with 12 bases between. Germline V gene lookup returns CDR1 SGDLS and CDR2 YYNGEE. This CDR3 region has 16 residues. TCRdb's table, derived via immunoSEQ multiplex PCR, lists solely in-frame clones and lacks some. The sample yields a few hundred thousand clones, more than 75% seen once.

The material sequenced was peripheral blood, taken in a trial of Ad26.COV2.S vaccine versus placebo. The rearrangement uses TRBV9 and TRBJ2-3, with TRBD2 as a possible D gene (6 bases). The origin of this receptor is a person between 18 and 65 years old who received the Ad26.COV2.S COVID-19 vaccine or a placebo. CDR3 nucleotide sequence: TGTGCCAGCAGCGTAGGCGGGGCGAGGGGCACAGATACGCAGTATTTT. It specifies CASSVGGARGTDTQYF. The complete variable domain, with remaining parts taken from reference TRBV9 and TRBJ2-3, reads DSGVTQTPKHLITATGQRVTLRCSPRSGDLSVYWYQQSLDQGLQFLIQYYNGEERAKGNILERFSAQQFPDLHSELNLSSLELGDSALYFCASSVGGARGTDTQYFGPGTRLTVL.